The 23 T cell receptor beta chains given below trace back to one sample, sequenced in a study of blood T cell repertoires in COVID-19. Measured with immunoSEQ multiplex PCR; TCRdb has only the in-frame clones, and not every one. There are tens of thousands of clones in the sample; roughly 86% occur only once, and 5.5% to 7.5% lies in the top ten. The source material was peripheral blood. Receptor source: a man aged 45-65 years with active or convalescent COVID-19.

The chain combines TRBV19 with TRBJ1-4, with 7 bases lining up with TRBD1. Looked up from germline, CDR1 is LNHDA and CDR2 is SQIVND (reference sequence). The CDR3 runs to 13 residues. Trimming at V came to 6 bases and at J to 7 bases, leaving 5 bases not matched to a gene. The CDR3 DNA sequence: TGTGCCAGTAGGTCGACAGGGTTTGAAAAACTGTTTTTT. Amino acid sequence: CASRSTGFEKLFF.

The chain links TRBV27 to TRBJ2-3, with 8 positions matching TRBD1. Per germline, CDR1 MNHEY and CDR2 SMNVEV (reference sequence). Unmatched junction bases numbered 20, after V lost 6 bases and J lost 3 bases. The CDR3 runs to 19 residues. The CDR3 protein is CASRRYPSRGRGQTDTQYF. The CDR3 DNA follows: TGTGCCAGCAGACGATATCCCTCTAGGGGCAGGGGGCAGACAGATACGCAGTATTTT.

A few counts support this clone. The chain joins TRBV5-1 to TRBJ2-1; TRBD2 agrees at 12 bases. CDR1 is SGHRS, CDR2 YFSETQ, per germline. This CDR3 is 16 amino acids long. Losses at the gene ends were 1 base for V and 6 bases for J; bases not matched to a gene: 5. The CDR3 sequence is CASSLNLAGGTNEQFF. CDR3 DNA: TGCGCCAGCAGCTTGAATCTAGCGGGGGGGACCAATGAGCAGTTCTTC.

The V and J genes are TRBV6-5 and TRBJ2-3; 9 nucleotides align to TRBD2. This CDR3 has 15 residues. With 6 bases clipped from V and 0 bases from J, the junction kept 4 bases outside the gene matches. Looked up from germline, CDR1 is MNHEY and CDR2 is SVGAGI. For the CDR3, the DNA is TGTGCCAGCAGACGAGCGGGGGGAAGCACAGATACGCAGTATTTT. Its translation is CASRRAGGSTDTQYF.

V usage is TRBV28 and J usage is TRBJ2-3; no clear D gene. CDR3 length: 15 residues. The germline V gene has CDR1 MDHEN and CDR2 SYDVKM. V lost 4 bases, J lost 1 base, and 12 bases lay in between. In nucleotides, the CDR3 is TGTGCCAGCAGTTCGTCCCAGGTGGGCACAGATACGCAGTATTTT. It yields the protein CASSSSQVGTDTQYF.

CDR3 residues: CASSLDIPATNEKLFF. CDR3 nucleotide sequence: TGTGCCAGCAGCTTGGACATCCCAGCAACTAATGAAAAACTGTTTTTT. The V gene is TRBV5-4, the J gene TRBJ1-4; no reliable D call. From germline, CDR1 is SGHNT and CDR2 YYREEE (reference sequence). The length of the CDR3 is 16 residues. The ends were cut back, 0 bases at V and 0 bases at J, with 9 bases in the middle.

The chain carries TRBV19 and TRBJ1-3, with 7 bases that match TRBD1. Germline V gives CDR1 LNHDA, CDR2 SQIVND (reference sequence). The trim removed 5 bases at V and 0 bases at J, leaving 1 base unmatched. This CDR3 comprises 14 residues. The CDR3 DNA is TGTGCCAGTAGTTGGGACAGCTCTGGAAACACCATATATTTT. It codes for CASSWDSSGNTIYF. Filled out from reference TRBV19 and TRBJ1-3, the complete variable domain reads DGGITQSPKYLFRKEGQNVTLSCEQNLNHDAMYWYRQDPGQGLRLIYYSQIVNDFQKGDIAEGYSVSREKKESFPLTVTSAQKNPTAFYLCASSWDSSGNTIYFGEGSWLTVV.

This clone has only a few counts. The V call is TRBV19, the J call TRBJ2-5; 9 nucleotides line up with TRBD1. The CDR3 is 14 residues long. The V and J ends lost 5 bases and 1 base, in that order; junction bases with no gene match: 2. Germline CDR1 LNHDA, CDR2 SQIVND (reference sequence). The DNA for the CDR3 is TGTGCCAGTAGTGCGACAGGGGGCCAAGAGACCCAGTACTTC. It codes for CASSATGGQETQYF.

The J gene is TRBJ1-5, the V gene TRBV5-1; D is unresolved. This CDR3 has 12 amino acids. Trimming left V 0 bases short and J 10 bases short, with 8 bases between. Looked up from germline, CDR1 is SGHRS and CDR2 is YFSETQ. CDR3 DNA sequence: TGCGCCAGCAGCTTGGAGGGAGAACCCCAGCATTTT. Protein product: CASSLEGEPQHF.

The chain employs TRBV5-8 and TRBJ1-5; TRBD1 agrees at 7 bases. The CDR3 is 15 residues long. The germline V gene has CDR1 SGHTS and CDR2 YDEGEE. V lost 0 bases, J lost 7 bases, and 7 bases stayed unmatched. The CDR3 DNA is TGTGCCAGCAGCTTGGGACAGGGCGGAGGGCAGCCCCAGCATTTT. It is translated as CASSLGQGGGQPQHF.

The chain links TRBV11-3 to TRBJ2-1; TRBD2 agrees at 14 bases. This CDR3 is built from 16 residues. With 1 base clipped from V and 8 bases from J, the junction kept 4 bases outside the gene matches. From germline, CDR1 is SGHNT and CDR2 YENEEA. The CDR3 is CASSLGLAGGPDEQFF. DNA of the CDR3: TGTGCCAGCAGCTTAGGACTAGCGGGGGGGCCTGATGAGCAGTTCTTC.

V is TRBV19 and J is TRBJ1-5, with D possibly being TRBD1 (5 bases). CDR1 is LNHDA and CDR2 is SQIVND in the germline V gene (reference sequence). The CDR3 totals 16 residues. V was trimmed by 1 base and J by 3 bases, leaving 13 bases between them. This chain's CDR3 is CASSIGAREVNQPQHF. The CDR3 bases are TGTGCCAGTAGTATAGGAGCCAGGGAGGTCAATCAGCCCCAGCATTTT.

The chain has TRBV2 and TRBJ1-4, with D possibly being TRBD1 (5 bases). Germline CDR1 reads SNHLY; CDR2 reads FYNNEI. The CDR3 covers 14 residues. V was clipped by 6 bases and J by 8 bases, with 16 bases between them. CDR3 in amino acids: CASRESGSGEKLFF. The CDR3, as DNA: TGTGCCAGCAGGGAGTCCGGATCAGGGGAAAAACTGTTTTTT.

The J gene is TRBJ2-2, the V gene TRBV12-3 or TRBV12-4, with D possibly TRBD1 on 6 matching bases. With 6 bases removed from V and 5 bases from J, the gap between germline ends came to 10 bases. The CDR3 runs 13 residues. The CDR3 sequence: CASSRRGTGELFF. The DNA of the CDR3 is TGTGCCAGCAGCCGCAGGGGAACCGGGGAGCTGTTTTTT.

The V call is TRBV5-3, the J call TRBJ1-3; perhaps TRBD1 as D (6 bases). TRBV5-3 is an ORF; its function is uncertain. Trimming cost V 1 base and J 0 bases, with 23 bases left between them. CDR3 length: 20 residues. The CDR3 sequence: CARSLKILTGPSSSGNTIYF. CDR3 in DNA: TGTGCCAGAAGCTTGAAAATACTGACAGGACCCTCGAGCTCTGGAAACACCATATATTTT.

This chain connects TRBV14 to TRBJ2-1; 7 bases are shared with TRBD1. CDR1 is SGHDN, CDR2 FVKESK, per germline. Germline trimming cut 3 bases from V and 10 bases from J; bases unmatched to any gene: 9. The CDR3 loop spans 14 amino acids. CDR3 coding DNA: TGTGCCAGCAGCCAGAGAAGGGGGCAGGGAGAGCAGTTCTTC. Translation gives CASSQRRGQGEQFF.

V is TRBV7-7 and J is TRBJ1-5, with 10 positions matching TRBD1. Trimming at V came to 9 bases and at J to 3 bases, leaving 14 bases not matched to a gene. The germline V gene has CDR1 SSHAT and CDR2 FNYEAQ (reference sequence). This CDR3 has 17 amino acids. CDR3 bases: TGTGCCAGTGACGGGGGCAGGACAGGGGGTTTCAATCAGCCCCAGCATTTT. This translates into CASDGGRTGGFNQPQHF.

The genes are TRBV18 and TRBJ1-2; maybe TRBD1 (5 bases). CDR3 length equals 18 residues. The V gene lost 3 bases and the J gene lost 1 base, with 21 bases spanning the gap. Germline V gene lookup returns CDR1 KGHSH and CDR2 LQKENI. CDR3 nucleotide sequence: TGTGCCAGCTCACCGCAGACAGATCCCATAATCTTTAACTATGGCTACACCTTC. It specifies CASSPQTDPIIFNYGYTF.

This chain connects TRBV6-5 to TRBJ1-4, with 9 bases that match TRBD1. The CDR3 runs 14 residues. With V trimmed by 6 bases and J by 8 bases, 7 bases remained unmatched. Germline assignment: CDR1 MNHEY and CDR2 SVGAGI. The CDR3 nucleotides read TGTGCCAGCAGACCGGGACAGGGCTGGGAAAAACTGTTTTTT. Amino acids: CASRPGQGWEKLFF.

The chain joins TRBV6-2 or TRBV6-3 to TRBJ2-5, with D possibly being TRBD1 (5 bases). V was clipped by 6 bases and J by 5 bases, with 10 bases between them. Germline V CDR1 and CDR2: MNHEY, SVGEGT. The CDR3 loop spans 12 amino acids. The CDR3 sequence is CASSSGAETQYF. The CDR3 nucleotides are TGTGCCAGCAGCTCTGGGGCGGAGACCCAGTACTTC.

This clone was observed a few times. The chain links TRBV18 to TRBJ1-6; TRBD1 matches 10 bases. The CDR3 contains 15 residues. The germline V gene encodes CDR1 KGHSH and CDR2 LQKENI. V lost 5 bases, J lost 9 bases, and 7 bases stayed unmatched. The CDR3 nucleotides are TGTGCCAGCTCAGCCCGACAGGGGGCCGTTTCACCCCTCCACTTT. This encodes CASSARQGAVSPLHF.

The chain uses TRBV7-2 and TRBJ2-5, with TRBD1 matching 8 bases. The V gene's germline CDR1 is SGHTA and CDR2 FQGNSA. After removal of 5 bases from V and 5 bases from J, the junction contained 13 bases not matched to a gene. CDR3 length equals 16 residues. The CDR3 DNA reads as TGTGCCAGCAGCGCCAGGTGGCAGGGGGCTACCGAGACCCAGTACTTC. This gives the protein CASSARWQGATETQYF.

The sample holds a few counts of this clone. The chain recombines TRBV15 with TRBJ2-4, with 9 bases aligning to TRBD1. The CDR3 has 15 residues. The germline V gene encodes CDR1 LNHNV and CDR2 YYDKDF (reference sequence). V lost 5 bases and J lost 6; bases outside the gene matches: 8. The CDR3 DNA reads TGTGCCACCAGCCGCAGGGACAGGGTCTTAAACATTCAGTACTTC. It codes for CATSRRDRVLNIQYF.